This T cell receptor beta chain was captured by sequencing in a study of CXCR3-negative and CXCR3-positive naive CD8 T cells. Naivety in CD8+ T cells corresponded to a CD45RO-CCR7+CD27+CD95- phenotype. Overall study results and limits: In both naive subsets diversity was comparably high, whereas memory CD8+ cells showed much lower diversity. Naive CXCR3-positive cells had TRB CDR3s more hydrophobic than those of CXCR3-negative naive cells.

The CDR3 extends over 14 amino acids. Germline lookup yields CDR1 LNHDA and CDR2 SQIVND (reference sequence). UMI labels and 5' RACE were used to prepare the TRB cDNA libraries. Reprocessing the 5' RACE reads, TCRdb reports a single entry for every CDR3 protein and omits DNA. This repertoire comprises tens of thousands of distinct CDR3 sequences; its ten largest clones make up about 4.9%. In the case of this clonotype: Its target is unknown.

What was sequenced was naive CXCR3+ CD8+ T cells from blood. As for subset: CD45RO-CCR7+CD27+CD95- naive CD8+ T cells expressing CXCR3 (TNR3+). The receptor was isolated from a human donor in good health. Some clones in this sample may be carry-over from other donors' samples. The gene calls are TRBV19 and TRBJ2-1; checking the TCRdb D call of TRBD1 is not possible without DNA. This CDR3 reads CASSSPGDTNEQFF.